What follows describes a single T cell receptor (beta chain). The target antigen is unknown. Germline lookup yields CDR1 SGHNT and CDR2 YENEEA. With 10 bases clipped from V and 6 bases from J, the junction kept 19 bases outside the gene matches. The CDR3 sequence is 16 residues long. Using immunoSEQ multiplex PCR, the repertoire was profiled, and TCRdb retains in-frame clones only, with some absent. This repertoire shows tens of thousands of clones, roughly nine tenths found once; its top ten account for around 4.8%. Autoimmune disease history or systemic immunosuppression led to patients being barred. The data belong to a study of OX40 agonist ivuxolimab in advanced cancers. Background on the study: Partial responses occurred in Three dose-escalation patients, one with hepatocellular carcinoma and two with cutaneous melanoma.

Regarding the study as a whole: The authors also found low normalized T-cell clonal expansion in some nonresponders. Those patients achieving a partial response at 0.1-3.0 mg/kg showed among the lowest clonal expansion.

This chain links TRBV11-3 with TRBJ2-7, with 9 nucleotides matching TRBD2. The sequencing used CD4+ or CD8+ T cells sorted from blood, collected in a trial of the OX40 agonist ivuxolimab. The source is an adult with an advanced solid tumor such as melanoma, head and neck, liver or kidney cancer. The CDR3 loop is CATRSGELAGNIEQYF. Here the CDR3 DNA reads TGTGCCACCAGGAGTGGGGAGCTAGCGGGGAATATCGAGCAGTACTTC. Filled out from reference TRBV11-3 and TRBJ2-7, the complete variable domain reads EAGVVQSPRYKIIEKKQPVAFWCNPISGHNTLYWYLQNLGQGPELLIRYENEEAVDDSQLPKDRFSAERLKGVDSTLKIQPAELGDSAVYLCATRSGELAGNIEQYFGPGTRLTVT.